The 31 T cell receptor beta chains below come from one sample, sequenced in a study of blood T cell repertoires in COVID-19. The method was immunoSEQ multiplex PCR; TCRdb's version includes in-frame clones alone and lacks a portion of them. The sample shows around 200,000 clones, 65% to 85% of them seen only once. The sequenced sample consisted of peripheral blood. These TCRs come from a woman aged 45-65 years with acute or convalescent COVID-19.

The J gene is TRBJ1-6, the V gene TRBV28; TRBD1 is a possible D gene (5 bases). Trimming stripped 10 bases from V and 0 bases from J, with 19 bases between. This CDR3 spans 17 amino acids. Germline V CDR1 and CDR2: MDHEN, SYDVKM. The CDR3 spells CATNWGASSSYNSPLHF. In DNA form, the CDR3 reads TGTGCCACCAACTGGGGCGCGTCAAGCTCCTATAATTCACCCCTCCACTTT.

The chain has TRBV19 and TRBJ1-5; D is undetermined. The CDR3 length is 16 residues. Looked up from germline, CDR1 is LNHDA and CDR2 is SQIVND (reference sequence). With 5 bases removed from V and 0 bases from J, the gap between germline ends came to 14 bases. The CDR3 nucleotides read TGTGCCAGTAGTGCCCCCGGAGTCTATAGCAATCAGCCCCAGCATTTT. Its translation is CASSAPGVYSNQPQHF.

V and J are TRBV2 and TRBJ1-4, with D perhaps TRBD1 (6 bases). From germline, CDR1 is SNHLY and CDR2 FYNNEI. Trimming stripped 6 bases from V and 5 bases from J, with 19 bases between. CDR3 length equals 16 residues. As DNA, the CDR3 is TGTGCCAGCAGCCCCAGGGTAGGGGGTCGAAATGAAAAACTGTTTTTT. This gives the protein CASSPRVGGRNEKLFF.

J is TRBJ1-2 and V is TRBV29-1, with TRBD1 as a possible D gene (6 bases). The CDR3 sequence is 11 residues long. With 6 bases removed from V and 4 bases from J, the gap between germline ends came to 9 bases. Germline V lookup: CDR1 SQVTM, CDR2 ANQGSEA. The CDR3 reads CSVEGVYGYTF. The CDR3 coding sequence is TGCAGCGTAGAGGGGGTCTATGGCTACACCTTC.

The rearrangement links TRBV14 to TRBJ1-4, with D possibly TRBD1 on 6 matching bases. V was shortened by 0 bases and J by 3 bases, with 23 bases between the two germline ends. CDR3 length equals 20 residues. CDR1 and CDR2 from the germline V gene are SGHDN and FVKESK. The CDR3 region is CASSQDETGRAIQANEKLFF. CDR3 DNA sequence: TGTGCCAGCAGCCAAGACGAGACAGGTAGAGCGATTCAGGCTAATGAAAAACTGTTTTTT. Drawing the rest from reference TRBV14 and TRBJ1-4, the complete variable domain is EAGVTQFPSHSVIEKGQTVTLRCDPISGHDNLYWYRRVMGKEIKFLLHFVKESKQDESGMPNNRFLAERTGGTYSTLKVQPAELEDSGVYFCASSQDETGRAIQANEKLFFGSGTQLSVL.

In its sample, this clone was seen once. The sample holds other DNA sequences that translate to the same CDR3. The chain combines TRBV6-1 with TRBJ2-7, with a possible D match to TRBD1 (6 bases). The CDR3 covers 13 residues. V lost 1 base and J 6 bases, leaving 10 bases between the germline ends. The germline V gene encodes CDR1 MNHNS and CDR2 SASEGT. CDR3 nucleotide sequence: TGTGCCAGCAGTGAAGACAGGGTGGGCGAGCAGTACTTC. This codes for CASSEDRVGEQYF.

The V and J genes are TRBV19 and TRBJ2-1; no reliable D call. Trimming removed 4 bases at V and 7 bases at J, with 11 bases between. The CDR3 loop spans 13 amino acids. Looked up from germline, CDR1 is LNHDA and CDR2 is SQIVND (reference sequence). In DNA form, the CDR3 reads TGTGCCAGTAGTACCCTCCTCGGGAATGAGCAGTTCTTC. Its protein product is CASSTLLGNEQFF.

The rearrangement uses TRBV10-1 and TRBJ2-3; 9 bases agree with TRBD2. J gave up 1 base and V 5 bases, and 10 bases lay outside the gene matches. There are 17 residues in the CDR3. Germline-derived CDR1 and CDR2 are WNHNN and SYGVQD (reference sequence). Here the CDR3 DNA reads TGCGCCAGCAGTATGGAGACCTTAGCGGGAGGCACAGATACGCAGTATTTT. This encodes CASSMETLAGGTDTQYF.

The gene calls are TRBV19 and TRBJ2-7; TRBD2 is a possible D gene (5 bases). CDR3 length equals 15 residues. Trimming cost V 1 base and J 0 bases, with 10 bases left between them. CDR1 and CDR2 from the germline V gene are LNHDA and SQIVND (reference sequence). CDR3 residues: CASSIGSGSSYEQYF. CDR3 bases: TGTGCCAGTAGTATAGGAAGCGGTAGCTCCTACGAGCAGTACTTC. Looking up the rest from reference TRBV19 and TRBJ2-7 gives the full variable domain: DGGITQSPKYLFRKEGQNVTLSCEQNLNHDAMYWYRQDPGQGLRLIYYSQIVNDFQKGDIAEGYSVSREKKESFPLTVTSAQKNPTAFYLCASSIGSGSSYEQYFGPGTRLTVT.

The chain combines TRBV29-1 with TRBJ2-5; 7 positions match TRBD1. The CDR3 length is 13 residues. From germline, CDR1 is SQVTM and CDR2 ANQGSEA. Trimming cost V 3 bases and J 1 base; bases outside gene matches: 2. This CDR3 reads CSVDDRVQETQYF. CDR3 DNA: TGCAGCGTTGACGACAGGGTCCAAGAGACCCAGTACTTC. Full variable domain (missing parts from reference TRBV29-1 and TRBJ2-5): SAVISQKPSRDICQRGTSLTIQCQVDSQVTMMFWYRQQPGQSLTLIATANQGSEATYESGFVIDKFPISRPNLTFSTLTVSNMSPEDSSIYLCSVDDRVQETQYFGPGTRLLVL.

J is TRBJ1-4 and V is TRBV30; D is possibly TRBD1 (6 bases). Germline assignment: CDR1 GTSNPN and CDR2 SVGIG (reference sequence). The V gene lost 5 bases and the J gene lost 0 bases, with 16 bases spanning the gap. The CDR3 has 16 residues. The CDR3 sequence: CAWQQGLQSTNEKLFF. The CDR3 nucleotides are TGTGCCTGGCAACAGGGCCTCCAATCAACTAATGAAAAACTGTTTTTT.

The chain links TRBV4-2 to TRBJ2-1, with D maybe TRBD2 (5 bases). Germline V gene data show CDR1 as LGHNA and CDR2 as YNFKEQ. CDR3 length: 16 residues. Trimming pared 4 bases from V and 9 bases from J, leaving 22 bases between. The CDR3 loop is CASSPEAAYRAVEQFF. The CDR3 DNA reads TGTGCCAGCAGCCCCGAAGCCGCCTACCGAGCGGTTGAGCAGTTCTTC.

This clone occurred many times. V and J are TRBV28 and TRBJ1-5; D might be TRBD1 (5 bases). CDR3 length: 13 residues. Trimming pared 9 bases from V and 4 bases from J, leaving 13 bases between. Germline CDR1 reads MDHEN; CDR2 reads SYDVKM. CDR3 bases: TGTGCCAGTGAGGACACCCAGAATCAGCCCCAGCATTTT. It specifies CASEDTQNQPQHF.

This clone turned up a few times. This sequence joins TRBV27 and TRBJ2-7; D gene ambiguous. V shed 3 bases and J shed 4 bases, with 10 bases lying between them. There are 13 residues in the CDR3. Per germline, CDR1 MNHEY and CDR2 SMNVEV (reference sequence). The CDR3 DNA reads TGTGCCAGCAGTTTTCGAATCGGGTACGAGCAGTACTTC. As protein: CASSFRIGYEQYF.

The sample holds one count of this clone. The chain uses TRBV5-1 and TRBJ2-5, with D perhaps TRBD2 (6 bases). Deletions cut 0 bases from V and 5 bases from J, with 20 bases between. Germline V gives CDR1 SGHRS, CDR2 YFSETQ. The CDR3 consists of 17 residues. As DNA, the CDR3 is TGCGCCAGCAGCTTGGGAAATGGAGGCGGGATGGTGGAGACCCAGTACTTC. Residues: CASSLGNGGGMVETQYF.

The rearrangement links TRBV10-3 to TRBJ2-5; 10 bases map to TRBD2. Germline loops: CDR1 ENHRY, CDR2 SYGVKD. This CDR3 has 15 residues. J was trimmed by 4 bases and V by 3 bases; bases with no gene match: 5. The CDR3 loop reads CAISDGLAGAETQYF. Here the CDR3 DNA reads TGTGCCATCAGTGATGGTCTAGCGGGAGCAGAGACCCAGTACTTC.

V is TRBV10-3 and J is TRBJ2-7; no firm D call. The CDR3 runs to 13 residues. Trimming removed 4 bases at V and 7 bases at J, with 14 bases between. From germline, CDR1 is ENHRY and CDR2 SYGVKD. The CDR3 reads CAISAGDPNEQYF. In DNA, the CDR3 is TGTGCCATCAGTGCTGGAGACCCCAATGAGCAGTACTTC.

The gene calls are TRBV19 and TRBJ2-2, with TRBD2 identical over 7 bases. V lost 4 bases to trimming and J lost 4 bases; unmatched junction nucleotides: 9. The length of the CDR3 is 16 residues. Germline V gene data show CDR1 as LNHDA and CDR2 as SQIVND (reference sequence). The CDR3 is CASSTERDAFTGELFF. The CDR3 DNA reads TGTGCCAGTAGTACCGAGCGGGATGCGTTCACCGGGGAGCTGTTTTTT.

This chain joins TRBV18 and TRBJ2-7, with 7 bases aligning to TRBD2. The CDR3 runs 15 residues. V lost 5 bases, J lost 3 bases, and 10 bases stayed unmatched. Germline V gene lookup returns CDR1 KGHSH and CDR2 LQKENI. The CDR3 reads CASSLTSEGVYEQYF. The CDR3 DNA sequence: TGTGCCAGCTCATTAACTAGCGAGGGAGTCTACGAGCAGTACTTC. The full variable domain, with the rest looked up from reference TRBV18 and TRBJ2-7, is NAGVMQNPRHLVRRRGQEARLRCSPMKGHSHVYWYRQLPEEGLKFMVYLQKENIIDESGMPKERFSAEFPKEGPSILRIQQVVRGDSAAYFCASSLTSEGVYEQYFGPGTRLTVT.

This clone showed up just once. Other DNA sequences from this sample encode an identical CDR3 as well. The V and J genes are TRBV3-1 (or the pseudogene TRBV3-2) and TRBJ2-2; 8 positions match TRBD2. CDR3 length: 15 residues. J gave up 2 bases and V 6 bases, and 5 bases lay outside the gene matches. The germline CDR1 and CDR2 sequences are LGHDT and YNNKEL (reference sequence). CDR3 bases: TGTGCCAGCAGTCCGAGCGGGGGAAACACCGGGGAGCTGTTTTTT. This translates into CASSPSGGNTGELFF.

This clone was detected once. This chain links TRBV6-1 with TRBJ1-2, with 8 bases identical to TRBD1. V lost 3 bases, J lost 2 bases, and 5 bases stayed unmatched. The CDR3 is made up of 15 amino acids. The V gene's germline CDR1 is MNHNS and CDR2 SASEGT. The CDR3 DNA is TGTGCCAGCAGTGACCCAGGGGGCTGGAACTATGGCTACACCTTC. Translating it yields CASSDPGGWNYGYTF.

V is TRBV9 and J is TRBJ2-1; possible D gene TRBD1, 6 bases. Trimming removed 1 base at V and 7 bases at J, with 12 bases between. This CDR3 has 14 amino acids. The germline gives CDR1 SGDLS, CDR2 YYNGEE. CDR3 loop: CASSVRFRGNEQFF. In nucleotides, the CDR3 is TGTGCCAGCAGCGTAAGGTTCAGGGGAAATGAGCAGTTCTTC.

The CDR3 nucleotides read TGTGCCAGCAGTTGGGGGGGGGTCTATGGCTACACCTTC. Translated, it gives CASSWGGVYGYTF. The chain has TRBV6-5 and TRBJ1-2, with D perhaps TRBD1 (5 bases). Germline CDR1 is MNHEY and CDR2 is SVGAGI. With 4 bases removed from V and 4 bases from J, the gap between germline ends came to 10 bases. CDR3 length: 13 residues.

The CDR3 is CASSQLAGQGAAGANVLTF. In DNA form, the CDR3 reads TGTGCCAGCAGCCAACTCGCGGGACAGGGGGCAGCCGGGGCCAACGTCCTGACTTTC. The rearrangement links TRBV3-1 (or the pseudogene TRBV3-2) to TRBJ2-6, with 12 bases that match TRBD1. Germline assignment: CDR1 LGHDT and CDR2 YNNKEL (reference sequence). CDR3 length equals 19 residues. Trimming cost V 2 bases and J 4 bases; bases outside gene matches: 9.

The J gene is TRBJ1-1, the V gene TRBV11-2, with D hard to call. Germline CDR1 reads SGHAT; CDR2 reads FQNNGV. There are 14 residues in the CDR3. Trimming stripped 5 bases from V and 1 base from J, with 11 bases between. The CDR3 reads CASSLTMRNTEAFF. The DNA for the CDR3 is TGTGCCAGCAGCCTAACTATGAGGAACACTGAAGCTTTCTTT. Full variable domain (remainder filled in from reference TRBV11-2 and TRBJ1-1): EAGVAQSPRYKIIEKRQSVAFWCNPISGHATLYWYQQILGQGPKLLIQFQNNGVVDDSQLPKDRFSAERLKGVDSTLKIQPAKLEDSAVYLCASSLTMRNTEAFFGQGTRLTVV.

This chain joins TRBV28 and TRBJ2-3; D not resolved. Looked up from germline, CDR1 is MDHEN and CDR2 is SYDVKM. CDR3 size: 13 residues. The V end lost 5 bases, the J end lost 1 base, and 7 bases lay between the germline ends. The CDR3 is CASSPVRTDTQYF. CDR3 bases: TGTGCCAGCAGTCCAGTACGCACAGATACGCAGTATTTT.

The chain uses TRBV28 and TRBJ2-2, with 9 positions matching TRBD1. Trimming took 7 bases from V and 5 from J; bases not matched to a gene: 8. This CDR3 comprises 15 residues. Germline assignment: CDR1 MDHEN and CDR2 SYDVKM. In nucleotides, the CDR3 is TGTGCCAGCAAAACAGGGGGCGCGGGGACCGGGGAGCTGTTTTTT. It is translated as CASKTGGAGTGELFF.

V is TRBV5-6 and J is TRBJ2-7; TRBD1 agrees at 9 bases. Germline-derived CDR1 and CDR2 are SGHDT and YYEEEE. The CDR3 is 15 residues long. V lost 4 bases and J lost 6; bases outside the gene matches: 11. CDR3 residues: CASSLPDRGFSEQYF. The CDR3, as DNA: TGTGCCAGCAGCCTGCCGGACAGGGGTTTCTCCGAGCAGTACTTC. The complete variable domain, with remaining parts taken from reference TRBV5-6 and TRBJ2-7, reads DAGVTQSPTHLIKTRGQQVTLRCSPKSGHDTVSWYQQALGQGPQFIFQYYEEEERQRGNFPDRFSGHQFPNYSSELNVNALLLGDSALYLCASSLPDRGFSEQYFGPGTRLTVT.

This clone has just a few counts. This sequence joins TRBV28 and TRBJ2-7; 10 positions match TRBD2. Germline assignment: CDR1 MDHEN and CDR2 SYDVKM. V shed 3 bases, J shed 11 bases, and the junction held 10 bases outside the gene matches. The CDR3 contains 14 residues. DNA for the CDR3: TGTGCCAGCAGTTTTGGGACTAGCGCGTGGGGGGAGTACTTC. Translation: CASSFGTSAWGEYF.

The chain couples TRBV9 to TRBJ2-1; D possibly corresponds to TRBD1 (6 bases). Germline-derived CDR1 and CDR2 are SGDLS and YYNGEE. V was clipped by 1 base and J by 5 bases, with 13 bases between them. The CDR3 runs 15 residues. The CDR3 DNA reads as TGTGCCAGCAGCGTAATAGAGACAGGAGACAATGAGCAGTTCTTC. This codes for CASSVIETGDNEQFF.

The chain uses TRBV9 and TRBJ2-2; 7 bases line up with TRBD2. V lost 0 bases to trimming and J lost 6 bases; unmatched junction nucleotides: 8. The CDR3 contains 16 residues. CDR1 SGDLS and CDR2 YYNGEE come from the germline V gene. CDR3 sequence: CASSVGGSNGAGELFF. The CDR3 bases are TGTGCCAGCAGCGTAGGCGGGAGTAACGGGGCCGGGGAGCTGTTTTTT.